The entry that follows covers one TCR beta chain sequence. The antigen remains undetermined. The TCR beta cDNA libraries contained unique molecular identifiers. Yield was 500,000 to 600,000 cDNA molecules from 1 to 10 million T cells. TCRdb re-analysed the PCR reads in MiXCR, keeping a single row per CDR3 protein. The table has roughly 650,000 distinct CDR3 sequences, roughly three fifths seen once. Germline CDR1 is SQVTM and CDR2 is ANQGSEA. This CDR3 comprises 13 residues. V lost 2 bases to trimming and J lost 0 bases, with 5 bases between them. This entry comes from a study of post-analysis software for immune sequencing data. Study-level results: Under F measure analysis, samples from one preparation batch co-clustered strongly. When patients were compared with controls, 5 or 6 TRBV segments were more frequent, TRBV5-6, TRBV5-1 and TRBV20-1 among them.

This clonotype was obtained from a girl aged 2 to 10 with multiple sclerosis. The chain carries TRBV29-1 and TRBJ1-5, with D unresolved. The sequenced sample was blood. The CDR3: CSVEFSSNQPQHF. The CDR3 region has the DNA TGCAGCGTTGAATTCTCTAGCAATCAGCCCCAGCATTTT.